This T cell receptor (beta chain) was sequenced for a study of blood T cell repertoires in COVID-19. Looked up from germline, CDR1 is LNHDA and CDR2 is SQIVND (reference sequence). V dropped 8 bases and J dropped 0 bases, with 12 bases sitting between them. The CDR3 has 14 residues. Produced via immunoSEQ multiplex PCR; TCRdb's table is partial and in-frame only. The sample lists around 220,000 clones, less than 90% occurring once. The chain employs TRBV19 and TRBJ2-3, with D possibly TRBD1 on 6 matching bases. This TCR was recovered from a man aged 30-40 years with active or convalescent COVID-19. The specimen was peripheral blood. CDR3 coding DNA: TGTGCCAGTTCCTGGGGGCAGAGCACAGATACGCAGTATTTT. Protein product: CASSWGQSTDTQYF.